This T cell receptor (beta chain) was documented in a study of vaccination and CD4 T cells after COVID-19. Whole-study findings and limits: Post-vaccination reactive clonotypes (median approximately 38) did not differ significantly from post-infection (21).

Treatment indicated: approximately 9-day PBMC culture with coronavirus spike peptide pools or control peptides (ViraFEST assay). CDR1 and CDR2 from the germline V gene are MNHNS and SASEGT. This CDR3 is 16 amino acids long. The V segment lost 5 bases and the J segment 2 bases; nucleotides outside the gene matches: 7. The Oncomine TCR Beta short-read assay generated sequence data from the DNA of cultured CD4+ T cells. TCRdb passed the PCR reads through MiXCR, listing each CDR3 protein once. The sample records more than 12,000 distinct CDR3 sequences, 52% being singletons. With regard to this clonotype: Its specificity is not known.

V usage is TRBV6-1 and J usage is TRBJ1-5, with 9 positions matching TRBD1. The sample taken for sequencing was CD4+ T cells from blood, cultured in vitro. The receptor was derived from a human donor who had recovered from COVID-19. CDR3 DNA: TGTGCCAGCAGTAGGCCCCGGGACAGGGGCAATCAGCCCCAGCATTTT. Its translation: CASSRPRDRGNQPQHF.